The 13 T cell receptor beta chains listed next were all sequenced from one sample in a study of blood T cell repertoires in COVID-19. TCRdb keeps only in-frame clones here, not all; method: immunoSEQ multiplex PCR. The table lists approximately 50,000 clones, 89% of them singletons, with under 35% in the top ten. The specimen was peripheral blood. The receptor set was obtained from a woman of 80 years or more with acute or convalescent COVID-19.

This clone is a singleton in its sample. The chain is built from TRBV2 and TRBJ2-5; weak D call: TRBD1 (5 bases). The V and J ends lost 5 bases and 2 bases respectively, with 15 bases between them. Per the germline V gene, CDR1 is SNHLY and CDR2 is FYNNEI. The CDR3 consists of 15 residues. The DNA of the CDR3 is TGTGCCAGCAGTCCCTCCGGACAAGGACAAGAGACCCAGTACTTC. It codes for CASSPSGQGQETQYF. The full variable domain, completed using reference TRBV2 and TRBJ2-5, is EPEVTQTPSHQVTQMGQEVILRCVPISNHLYFYWYRQILGQKVEFLVSFYNNEISEKSEIFDDQFSVERPDGSNFTLKIRSTKLEDSAMYFCASSPSGQGQETQYFGPGTRLLVL.

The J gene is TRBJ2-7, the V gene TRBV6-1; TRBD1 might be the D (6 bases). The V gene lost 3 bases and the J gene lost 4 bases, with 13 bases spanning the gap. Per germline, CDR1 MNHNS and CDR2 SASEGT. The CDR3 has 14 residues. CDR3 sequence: CASSDWGQGYEQYF. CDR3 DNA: TGTGCCAGCAGTGATTGGGGGCAGGGGTACGAGCAGTACTTC.

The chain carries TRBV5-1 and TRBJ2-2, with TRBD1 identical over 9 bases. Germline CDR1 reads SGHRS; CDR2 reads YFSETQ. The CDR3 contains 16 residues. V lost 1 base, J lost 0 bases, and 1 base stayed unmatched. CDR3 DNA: TGCGCCAGCAGCTTGAGGACAGGGGCGAACACCGGGGAGCTGTTTTTT. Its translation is CASSLRTGANTGELFF. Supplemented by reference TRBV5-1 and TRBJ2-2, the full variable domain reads KAGVTQTPRYLIKTRGQQVTLSCSPISGHRSVSWYQQTPGQGLQFLFEYFSETQRNKGNFPGRFSGRQFSNSRSEMNVSTLELGDSALYLCASSLRTGANTGELFFGEGSRLTVL.

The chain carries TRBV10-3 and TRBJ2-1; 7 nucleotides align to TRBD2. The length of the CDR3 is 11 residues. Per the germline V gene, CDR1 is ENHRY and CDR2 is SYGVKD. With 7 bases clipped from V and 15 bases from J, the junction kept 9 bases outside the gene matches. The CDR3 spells CAIKVGGIAFF. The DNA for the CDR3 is TGTGCCATCAAAGTGGGGGGGATTGCGTTCTTC.

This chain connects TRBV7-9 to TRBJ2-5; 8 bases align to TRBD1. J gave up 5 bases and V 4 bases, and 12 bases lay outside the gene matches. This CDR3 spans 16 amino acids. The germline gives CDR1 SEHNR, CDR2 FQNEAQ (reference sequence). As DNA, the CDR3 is TGTGCCAGCAGCTCGGAACTCAGGGGGCCAGGGGAGACCCAGTACTTC. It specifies CASSSELRGPGETQYF.

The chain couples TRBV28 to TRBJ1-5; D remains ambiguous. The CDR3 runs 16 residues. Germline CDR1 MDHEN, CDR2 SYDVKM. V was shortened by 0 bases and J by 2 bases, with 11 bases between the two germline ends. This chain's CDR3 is CASSLWIWAGNQPQHF. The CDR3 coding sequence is TGTGCCAGCAGTTTATGGATTTGGGCCGGCAATCAGCCCCAGCATTTT.

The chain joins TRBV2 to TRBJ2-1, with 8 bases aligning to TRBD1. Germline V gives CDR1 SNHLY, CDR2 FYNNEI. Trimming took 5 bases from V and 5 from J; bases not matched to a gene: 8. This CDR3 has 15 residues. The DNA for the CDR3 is TGTGCCAGCAGTCTTTCCGGCAGGGGGCACAATGAGCAGTTCTTC. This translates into CASSLSGRGHNEQFF.

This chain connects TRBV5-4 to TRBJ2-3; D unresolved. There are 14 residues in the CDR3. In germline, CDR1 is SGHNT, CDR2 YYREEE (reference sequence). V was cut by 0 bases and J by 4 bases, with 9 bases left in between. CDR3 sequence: CASSLDSPPDTQYF. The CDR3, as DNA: TGTGCCAGCAGCTTGGACTCACCCCCAGATACGCAGTATTTT.

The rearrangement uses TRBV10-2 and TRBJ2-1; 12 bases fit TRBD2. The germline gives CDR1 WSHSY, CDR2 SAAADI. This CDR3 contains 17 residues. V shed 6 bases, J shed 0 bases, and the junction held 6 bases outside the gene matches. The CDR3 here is CASSRTSGATSYNEQFF. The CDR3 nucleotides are TGCGCCAGCAGCCGGACTAGCGGGGCAACCTCCTACAATGAGCAGTTCTTC.

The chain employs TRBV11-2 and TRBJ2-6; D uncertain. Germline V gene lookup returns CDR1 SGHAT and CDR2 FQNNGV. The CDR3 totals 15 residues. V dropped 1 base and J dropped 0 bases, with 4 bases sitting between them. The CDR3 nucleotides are TGTGCCAGCAGCTTAGGAGGCTCTGGGGCCAACGTCCTGACTTTC. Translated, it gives CASSLGGSGANVLTF.

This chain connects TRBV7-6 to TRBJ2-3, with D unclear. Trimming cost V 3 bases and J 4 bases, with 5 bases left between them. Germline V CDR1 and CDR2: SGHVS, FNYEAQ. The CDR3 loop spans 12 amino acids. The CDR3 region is CASSLYSDTQYF. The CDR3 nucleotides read TGTGCCAGCAGCTTGTATTCAGATACGCAGTATTTT.

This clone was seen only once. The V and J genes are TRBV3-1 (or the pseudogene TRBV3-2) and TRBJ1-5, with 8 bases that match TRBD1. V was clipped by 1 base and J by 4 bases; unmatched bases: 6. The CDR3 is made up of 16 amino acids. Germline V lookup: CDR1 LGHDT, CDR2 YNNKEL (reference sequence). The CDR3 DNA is TGTGCCAGCAGCCAAGGCGCAGGGGGCCTAAATCAGCCCCAGCATTTT. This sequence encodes CASSQGAGGLNQPQHF.

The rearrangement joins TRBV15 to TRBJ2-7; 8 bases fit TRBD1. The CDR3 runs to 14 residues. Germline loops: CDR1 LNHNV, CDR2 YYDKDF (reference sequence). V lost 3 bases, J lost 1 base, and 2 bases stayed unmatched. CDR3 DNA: TGTGCCACCAGCAGGGACAGGGTATCCTACGAGCAGTACGTC. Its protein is CATSRDRVSYEQYV.